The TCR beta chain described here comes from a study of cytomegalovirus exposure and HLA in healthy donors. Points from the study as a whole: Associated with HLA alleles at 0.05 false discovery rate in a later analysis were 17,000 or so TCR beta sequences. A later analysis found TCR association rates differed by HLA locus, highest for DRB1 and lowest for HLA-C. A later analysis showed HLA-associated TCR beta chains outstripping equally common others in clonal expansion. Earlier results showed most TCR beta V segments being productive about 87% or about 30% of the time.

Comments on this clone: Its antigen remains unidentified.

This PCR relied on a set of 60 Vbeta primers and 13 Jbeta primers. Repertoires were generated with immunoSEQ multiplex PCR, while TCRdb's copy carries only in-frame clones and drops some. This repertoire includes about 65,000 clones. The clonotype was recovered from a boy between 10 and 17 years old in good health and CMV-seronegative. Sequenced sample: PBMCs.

The CDR3 protein is CATRGISGSDEQFF. The CDR3 nucleotides read TGTGCCACCAGGGGAATTAGCGGGAGCGATGAGCAGTTCTTC. This chain connects TRBV15 to TRBJ2-1; TRBD2 aligns across 9 bases. Losses at the gene ends were 6 bases for V and 8 bases for J; bases not matched to a gene: 8. This CDR3 is built from 14 residues. Germline-derived CDR1 and CDR2 are LNHNV and YYDKDF (reference sequence).